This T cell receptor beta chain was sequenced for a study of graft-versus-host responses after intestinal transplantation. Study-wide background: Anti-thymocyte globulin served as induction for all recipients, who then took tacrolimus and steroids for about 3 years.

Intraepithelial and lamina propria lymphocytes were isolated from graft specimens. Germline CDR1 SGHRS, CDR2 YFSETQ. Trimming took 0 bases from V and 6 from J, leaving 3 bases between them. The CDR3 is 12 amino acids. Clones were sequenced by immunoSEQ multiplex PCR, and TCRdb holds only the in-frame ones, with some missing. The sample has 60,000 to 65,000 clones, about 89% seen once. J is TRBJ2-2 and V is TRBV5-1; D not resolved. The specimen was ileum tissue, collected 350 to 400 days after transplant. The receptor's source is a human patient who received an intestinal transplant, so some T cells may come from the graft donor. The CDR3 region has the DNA TGCGCCAGCAGCTTGGTTGCCGGGGAGCTGTTTTTT. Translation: CASSLVAGELFF.